What follows are 10 T cell receptor beta chains derived from one specimen sequenced in a study of T cell responses to AZD1222 COVID-19 vaccine. Sequencing was performed with immunoSEQ multiplex PCR; in TCRdb, only in-frame clones are kept and a portion is missing. The top ten hold 0.7% to 0.9% of the sample, which has approximately 160,000 clones, around 92% seen once. Specimen: peripheral blood, collected on day 0 of AZD1222 vaccination. The origin of the receptors is an adult in good health.

The rearrangement links TRBV2 to TRBJ1-6; D not resolved. The CDR3 runs to 14 residues. Per germline, CDR1 SNHLY and CDR2 FYNNEI. The ends were cut back, 3 bases at V and 4 bases at J, with 7 bases in the middle. The CDR3 loop reads CASSDGGYNSPLHF. DNA for the CDR3: TGTGCCAGCAGTGACGGTGGATATAATTCACCCCTCCACTTT. Full variable domain (outside the CDR3, taken from reference TRBV2 and TRBJ1-6): EPEVTQTPSHQVTQMGQEVILRCVPISNHLYFYWYRQILGQKVEFLVSFYNNEISEKSEIFDDQFSVERPDGSNFTLKIRSTKLEDSAMYFCASSDGGYNSPLHFGNGTRLTVT.

The chain couples TRBV25-1 to TRBJ2-5; D is undetermined. CDR1 is MGHDK and CDR2 is SYGVNS in the germline V gene. Trimming stripped 2 bases from V and 5 bases from J, with 9 bases between. This CDR3 comprises 13 residues. This CDR3 reads CASSEMGAETQYF. The CDR3 DNA reads TGTGCCAGCAGTGAAATGGGTGCGGAGACCCAGTACTTC.

The V and J genes are TRBV5-1 and TRBJ1-6, with a weak D call TRBD1 (6 bases). This CDR3 spans 14 amino acids. Germline assignment: CDR1 SGHRS and CDR2 YFSETQ. The V end was cut by 2 bases, the J end by 8 bases, with 11 bases between. The CDR3 coding sequence is TGCGCCAGCAGCTTCGGGGGCACTTATTCACCCCTCCACTTT. Its translation: CASSFGGTYSPLHF.

The V and J genes are TRBV7-9 and TRBJ1-1; no clear D gene. Trimming took 1 base from V and 3 from J, leaving 12 bases between them. The CDR3 is made up of 15 amino acids. Germline V gene data show CDR1 as SEHNR and CDR2 as FQNEAQ (reference sequence). The CDR3 here is CASSLDGVAHTEAFF. As DNA, the CDR3 is TGTGCCAGCAGCTTAGATGGCGTGGCCCACACTGAAGCTTTCTTT. The variable domain in full, completed from reference TRBV7-9 and TRBJ1-1, reads DTGVSQNPRHKITKRGQNVTFRCDPISEHNRLYWYRQTLGQGPEFLTYFQNEAQLEKSRLLSDRFSAERPKGSFSTLEIQRTEQGDSAMYLCASSLDGVAHTEAFFGQGTRLTVV.

This chain connects TRBV19 to TRBJ1-6, with D perhaps matching TRBD1 (5 bases). The germline V gene encodes CDR1 LNHDA and CDR2 SQIVND (reference sequence). This CDR3 spans 16 amino acids. Trimming left V 2 bases short and J 8 bases short, with 16 bases between. The CDR3 DNA reads as TGTGCCAGTAGTATATTTCTCGGGACTAGGGATTCACCCCTCCACTTT. Translating it yields CASSIFLGTRDSPLHF.

The V gene is TRBV9, the J gene TRBJ1-6; weak D call: TRBD1 (6 bases). Germline V CDR1 and CDR2: SGDLS, YYNGEE. The CDR3 extends over 15 amino acids. Trimming took off 0 bases at V and 8 bases at J, with 12 bases between the two ends. The CDR3 nucleotides are TGTGCCAGCAGCGTAGACGGGGGCTGGGATTCACCCCTCCACTTT. Protein product: CASSVDGGWDSPLHF. The whole variable domain, remainder taken from reference TRBV9 and TRBJ1-6, is DSGVTQTPKHLITATGQRVTLRCSPRSGDLSVYWYQQSLDQGLQFLIQYYNGEERAKGNILERFSAQQFPDLHSELNLSSLELGDSALYFCASSVDGGWDSPLHFGNGTRLTVT.

The gene calls are TRBV19 and TRBJ1-5, with TRBD1 as a possible D gene (6 bases). The germline CDR1 and CDR2 sequences are LNHDA and SQIVND (reference sequence). The CDR3 extends over 15 amino acids. The ends were cut back, 5 bases at V and 0 bases at J, with 11 bases in the middle. CDR3 residues: CASSPRQVSNQPQHF. The DNA for the CDR3 is TGTGCCAGTAGTCCCAGACAGGTTAGCAATCAGCCCCAGCATTTT.

This sequence joins TRBV3-1 (or the pseudogene TRBV3-2) and TRBJ1-3; D gene uncertain. The CDR3 sequence is 15 residues long. CDR1 and CDR2 from the germline V gene are LGHDT and YNNKEL (reference sequence). V lost 3 bases, J lost 0 bases, and 9 bases lay in between. The CDR3 spells CASSHRLTSGNTIYF. The CDR3 DNA follows: TGTGCCAGCAGCCACAGGCTCACCTCTGGAAACACCATATATTTT.

The chain uses TRBV5-1 and TRBJ1-2; 12 bases fit TRBD1. Trimming removed 1 base from V and 2 bases from J; junction bases left unmatched: 3. In germline, CDR1 is SGHRS, CDR2 YFSETQ. This CDR3 contains 16 residues. Written as DNA, the CDR3 is TGCGCCAGCAGCTTGTGGGACAGGGGGCAGAACTATGGCTACACCTTC. Translation gives CASSLWDRGQNYGYTF.

V is TRBV3-1 (or the pseudogene TRBV3-2) and J is TRBJ2-7, with D possibly matching TRBD2 (5 bases). Trimming stripped 1 base from V and 1 base from J, with 5 bases between. The CDR3 is made up of 13 amino acids. Germline loops: CDR1 LGHDT, CDR2 YNNKEL (reference sequence). CDR3 coding DNA: TGTGCCAGCAGCCAAGCGGGGTCCTACGAGCAGTACTTC. Translation: CASSQAGSYEQYF.